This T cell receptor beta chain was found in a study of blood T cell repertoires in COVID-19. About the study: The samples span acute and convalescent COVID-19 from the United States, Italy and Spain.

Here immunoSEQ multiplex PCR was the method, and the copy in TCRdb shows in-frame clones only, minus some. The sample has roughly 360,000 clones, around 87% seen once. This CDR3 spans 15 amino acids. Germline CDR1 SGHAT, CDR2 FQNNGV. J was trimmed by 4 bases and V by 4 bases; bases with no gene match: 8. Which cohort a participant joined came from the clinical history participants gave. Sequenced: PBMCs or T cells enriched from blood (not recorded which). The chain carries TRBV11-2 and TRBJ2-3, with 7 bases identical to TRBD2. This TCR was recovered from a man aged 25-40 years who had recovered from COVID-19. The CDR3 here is CASSWSGVGADTQYF. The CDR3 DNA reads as TGTGCCAGCAGCTGGAGCGGGGTGGGGGCAGATACGCAGTATTTT.